This T cell receptor beta chain is from a study of cytomegalovirus exposure and HLA in healthy donors. Details on this clone: Its specificity is unknown.

The PCR used 60 Vbeta and 13 Jbeta primers. Produced via immunoSEQ multiplex PCR; TCRdb's table is partial and in-frame only. There are around 150,000 clones in the sample; under 80% occur only once, and about 1.3% lies in the top ten. Healthy donors of bone marrow made up the group. Study-wide findings and caveats: Per published accounts, TCR beta sequences correctly predicted the HLA-A and HLA-B alleles of most subjects. For most TCR beta V segments, an earlier analysis put the productive rate at about 87% or about 30% of the time. Later on, analysis showed that most CMV-associated TCR beta chains appeared to be HLA-restricted.

Germline CDR1 MGHRA, CDR2 YSYEKL. The V gene end was trimmed by 2 bases and the J gene end by 8 bases; junction bases not matched to a gene: 9. This CDR3 has 16 amino acids. The receptor's source is a woman younger than 45 in good health and CMV-seronegative. The chain employs TRBV4-1 and TRBJ1-4; 9 bases are a match to TRBD1. Input material: PBMCs. CDR3 residues: CASSQPGTGQREKLFF. For the CDR3, the DNA is TGCGCCAGCAGCCAACCCGGGACAGGGCAACGGGAAAAACTGTTTTTT.